The rows below give T cell receptor beta chains drawn from one sample of a study of cytomegalovirus exposure and HLA in healthy donors. Produced via immunoSEQ multiplex PCR; TCRdb's table is partial and in-frame only. This repertoire shows roughly 180,000 clones, roughly 84% found once; its top ten account for approximately 1.2%. The sequenced material came from PBMCs. The receptors were gathered from a boy aged 2 to 9 in good health and CMV-seronegative. Each CDR3 is given with its conserved first and last residue. The D gene is left open where the match is weak. A clone size is listed for some rows: how often the clone was seen (once, few, many), or a class if it is expanded.

j_call	d_call	cdr3_length	clone_size	v_call	cdr3_nt	cdr3_aa
TRBJ2-7	TRBD1	13	once	TRBV5-8	TGTGCCAGCAGCTTAGACAGGGGCGGCGAGCAGTACTTC	CASSLDRGGEQYF
TRBJ2-7	-	13	few	TRBV5-1	TGCGCCAGCAGCTTGGCCCGGGGCTACGAGCAGTACTTC	CASSLARGYEQYF
TRBJ2-2	-	15	-	TRBV30	TGTGCCTGCCTTCCAGGGGCTAGTCATACCGGGGAGCTGTTTTTT	CACLPGASHTGELFF
TRBJ2-5	-	15	-	TRBV7-2	TGTGCCAGCAGCTTCCAAACAGGGCACGGAGAGACCCAGTACTTC	CASSFQTGHGETQYF
TRBJ2-1	-	14	-	TRBV6-4	TGTGCCACCTTGACAGGCGAGAAGAACAATGAGCAGTTCTTC	CATLTGEKNNEQFF
TRBJ2-1	TRBD2	14	-	TRBV7-6	TGTGCCAGCACCTATAGCGGGAGAGGTAATGAGCAGTTCTTC	CASTYSGRGNEQFF
TRBJ2-3	-	12	few	TRBV6-6	TGTGCCAGCAGGGTTAGTCCAGATACGCAGTATTTT	CASRVSPDTQYF
TRBJ1-1	TRBD1	13	-	TRBV30	TGTGCCTGGAGTGGGACAGGGTTGACTGAAGCTTTCTTT	CAWSGTGLTEAFF
TRBJ1-2	TRBD1	16	-	TRBV6-5	TGTGCCAGCAGTTCCGGGACAGGGACTTGGTTGTATGGCTACACCTTC	CASSSGTGTWLYGYTF
TRBJ1-3	-	14	few	TRBV19	TGTGCCATCAAACCCGCCAACACTGGAAACACCATATATTTT	CAIKPANTGNTIYF
TRBJ2-5	TRBD1	15	-	TRBV6-6	TGTGCCAGCAGCACGACCACAGGGGGCCAAGAGACCCAGTACTTC	CASSTTTGGQETQYF
TRBJ2-1	-	14	-	TRBV5-6	TGTGCCAGCAGCTTGGCGGGAAACTACAATGAGCAGTTCTTC	CASSLAGNYNEQFF
TRBJ1-3	-	16	-	TRBV19	TGTGCCAGTAGAAGGTACGCGGGGCTCTCGGGAAACACCATATATTTT	CASRRYAGLSGNTIYF
TRBJ1-5	TRBD1	18	-	TRBV5-5	TGTGCCAGCAGCCCGACAGGGGGCGGAGTTCTGAGCAATCAGCCCCAGCATTTT	CASSPTGGGVLSNQPQHF
TRBJ1-1	-	14	-	TRBV6-6	TGTGCCAGCAGGACGGGACTCCTGAACACTGAAGCTTTCTTT	CASRTGLLNTEAFF
TRBJ2-1	-	16	-	TRBV7-9	TGTGCCAGCAGCCCCGTAAGCGGATCATCCTACAATGAGCAGTTCTTC	CASSPVSGSSYNEQFF
TRBJ2-1	TRBD2	17	-	TRBV4-1	TGCGCCAGCAGCCCCGAGCGGGGGGCATTTTTACGGGATGAGCAGTTCTTC	CASSPERGAFLRDEQFF
TRBJ1-2	-	15	-	TRBV18	TGTGCCAGCTCACCATTTCTTCAACAGGGTGAAGGCTACACCTTC	CASSPFLQQGEGYTF
TRBJ1-1	TRBD1	15	-	TRBV2	TGTGCCAGCAAGAGACAGGGGGCGGGGAACACTGAAGCTTTCTTT	CASKRQGAGNTEAFF
TRBJ2-1	TRBD2	11	-	TRBV19	TGTGCCAGTAGGGCGGGAGCCCGGCAGTTCTTC	CASRAGARQFF
TRBJ2-3	-	14	-	TRBV13	TGTGCCAGCAGCTTAGGGCGCGCCACAGATACGCAGTATTTT	CASSLGRATDTQYF
TRBJ1-2	-	15	-	TRBV27	TGTGCCAGCAATTGGGCGGGACCGTATAACTATGGCTACACCTTC	CASNWAGPYNYGYTF
TRBJ2-7	TRBD2	15	-	TRBV5-1	TGCGCCAGCAGCTTGGGGGCTAGCGGTTCCTACGAGCAGTACTTC	CASSLGASGSYEQYF